These 25 T cell receptor beta chains share one sample of origin, sequenced in a study of early T cells in non-severe SARS-CoV-2 infection. One entry per CDR3 protein results from TCRdb running MiXCR on the 5' RACE reads. Among about 54,000 distinct CDR3 sequences listed, roughly 7.8% were seen once. The sample in question was whole blood, obtained at baseline. The receptors originated from an adult who was a healthcare worker with PCR-confirmed SARS-CoV-2 infection or an uninfected control (not recorded which).

This clonotype was seen at least ten times. J is TRBJ2-7 and V is TRBV7-9, with a tentative D call TRBD2 (5 bases). Trimming took 5 bases from V and 5 from J, leaving 16 bases between them. The V gene's germline CDR1 is SEHNR and CDR2 FQNEAQ (reference sequence). The CDR3 contains 14 residues. The CDR3 DNA reads TGTGCCAGCAGCCTTACAGCCGGAGGCAACGAGCAGTACTTC. Protein: CASSLTAGGNEQYF. The variable domain in full, with the rest retrieved from reference TRBV7-9 and TRBJ2-7, is DTGVSQNPRHKITKRGQNVTFRCDPISEHNRLYWYRQTLGQGPEFLTYFQNEAQLEKSRLLSDRFSAERPKGSFSTLEIQRTEQGDSAMYLCASSLTAGGNEQYFGPGTRLTVT.

The rearrangement uses TRBV4-2 and TRBJ2-2, with 14 bases identical to TRBD2. The junction had 10 bases not matched to a gene; V was cut back by 3 bases and J by 4 bases. Germline lookup yields CDR1 LGHNA and CDR2 YNFKEQ. This CDR3 comprises 19 residues. CDR3 in amino acids: CASSQDGGLAGVGTGELFF. CDR3 bases: TGTGCCAGCAGCCAGGATGGGGGACTAGCGGGAGTTGGCACCGGGGAGCTGTTTTTT.

This clonotype showed up just a few times. The CDR3: CSARDSTSGSGNEQFF. The CDR3 DNA sequence: TGCAGTGCTAGAGATTCCACTAGCGGGAGTGGCAATGAGCAGTTCTTC. The chain links TRBV20-1 to TRBJ2-1, with 11 bases lining up with TRBD2. Germline values: CDR1 DFQATT, CDR2 SNEGSKA (reference sequence). This CDR3 is built from 16 residues. V gave up 0 bases and J gave up 6 bases; unmatched junction bases: 7.

Many counts were recorded for this clonotype. V usage is TRBV28 and J usage is TRBJ2-4; D unclear. The CDR3 extends over 14 amino acids. Germline loops: CDR1 MDHEN, CDR2 SYDVKM. V was trimmed by 5 bases and J by 4 bases, leaving 12 bases between them. CDR3 protein: CASSDGQQKNIQYF. For the CDR3, the DNA is TGTGCCAGCAGTGATGGGCAGCAGAAAAACATTCAGTACTTC.

V is TRBV19 and J is TRBJ2-3, with 7 bases fitting TRBD1. CDR3 size: 17 residues. The germline V gene encodes CDR1 LNHDA and CDR2 SQIVND (reference sequence). The V and J ends lost 2 bases and 5 bases, in that order; junction bases with no gene match: 13. The CDR3 DNA follows: TGTGCCAGTAGTATAAACCCGGGACAGCTCGGGGAAGATACGCAGTATTTT. Protein sequence: CASSINPGQLGEDTQYF.

In nucleotides, the CDR3 is TGTGCCAGCAGTCGGACAGGAAGAGACTACGAGCAGTACTTC. Amino acid sequence: CASSRTGRDYEQYF. J is TRBJ2-7 and V is TRBV25-1, with 7 bases fitting TRBD1. Looked up from germline, CDR1 is MGHDK and CDR2 is SYGVNS. V dropped 5 bases and J dropped 3; count of bases not matched to a gene: 7. This CDR3 has 14 residues.

The V gene is TRBV7-9, the J gene TRBJ2-1; perhaps D is TRBD1 or TRBD2 (5 bases each). Per germline, CDR1 SEHNR and CDR2 FQNEAQ (reference sequence). The CDR3 covers 17 residues. V dropped 5 bases and J dropped 6 bases, with 23 bases sitting between them. In nucleotides, the CDR3 is TGTGCCAGCAGCCTTCCGTCCGGGACCCCCGAGGCCAATGAGCAGTTCTTC. It encodes CASSLPSGTPEANEQFF. The complete variable domain, with remaining parts taken from reference TRBV7-9 and TRBJ2-1, reads DTGVSQNPRHKITKRGQNVTFRCDPISEHNRLYWYRQTLGQGPEFLTYFQNEAQLEKSRLLSDRFSAERPKGSFSTLEIQRTEQGDSAMYLCASSLPSGTPEANEQFFGPGTRLTVL.

J is TRBJ2-1 and V is TRBV5-1; 12 nucleotides align to TRBD2. The CDR3 runs 16 residues. V gave up 1 base and J gave up 8 bases; unmatched junction bases: 7. The germline CDR1 and CDR2 sequences are SGHRS and YFSETQ. The CDR3 sequence is CASSLWETSGSYEQFF. DNA for the CDR3: TGCGCCAGCAGCTTGTGGGAGACTAGCGGGAGTTATGAGCAGTTCTTC.

This sequence joins TRBV19 and TRBJ2-1, with D maybe TRBD1 (7 bases). The CDR3 sequence is 12 residues long. Germline-derived CDR1 and CDR2 are LNHDA and SQIVND (reference sequence). V was pared by 7 bases and J by 8 bases, with 12 bases between. Here the CDR3 DNA reads TGTGCCAGTATGGAGGGGGCAGATGAGCAGTTCTTC. Protein: CASMEGADEQFF.

This clonotype was observed a few times. V gene TRBV29-1 combines with J gene TRBJ2-1, with 12 positions matching TRBD2. The CDR3 extends over 16 amino acids. With V trimmed by 4 bases and J by 6 bases, 10 bases remained unmatched. Germline V gene data show CDR1 as SQVTM and CDR2 as ANQGSEA. CDR3 sequence: CSVVPLTSGRGNEQFF. CDR3 in DNA: TGCAGCGTTGTACCTTTGACTAGCGGGAGAGGCAATGAGCAGTTCTTC.

The chain combines TRBV12-3 or TRBV12-4 with TRBJ1-1, with D perhaps matching TRBD1 (6 bases). The CDR3 covers 12 residues. V lost 7 bases, J lost 9 bases, and 15 bases lay in between. CDR3 loop: CASTPGGRQAFF. For the CDR3, the DNA is TGTGCCAGCACCCCGGGGGGCAGGCAAGCTTTCTTT.

This clonotype was seen at least ten times. The chain couples TRBV6-5 to TRBJ2-2, with 8 bases matching TRBD1. Germline assignment: CDR1 MNHEY and CDR2 SVGAGI. Germline trimming cut 4 bases from V and 4 bases from J; bases unmatched to any gene: 8. The CDR3 contains 16 residues. Written as DNA, the CDR3 is TGTGCCAGCAGTTCGAACAGGGGGGCTGGCACCGGGGAGCTGTTTTTT. Its translation: CASSSNRGAGTGELFF.

The chain carries TRBV6-7 and TRBJ2-2; 9 bases are a match to TRBD2. TRBV6-7 is an ORF, and what it does is uncertain. This CDR3 contains 17 residues. Trimming at V came to 2 bases and at J to 5 bases, leaving 9 bases not matched to a gene. The CDR3 DNA sequence: TGTGCCAGCAGTTACCCTAGCGGGAAACCTCCGACCGGGGAGCTGTTTTTT. This sequence encodes CASSYPSGKPPTGELFF.

This clonotype was seen a few times. The chain links TRBV19 to TRBJ2-2, with TRBD2 matching over 9 bases. The germline gives CDR1 LNHDA, CDR2 SQIVND (reference sequence). Trimming cost V 3 bases and J 7 bases; bases outside gene matches: 6. This CDR3 has 15 amino acids. The CDR3 DNA is TGTGCCAGTAGTATCTCGCGGGAGGGCGTCGGGGAGCTGTTTTTT. Its translation is CASSISREGVGELFF.

The chain recombines TRBV7-3 with TRBJ2-2, with D unresolved. The CDR3 sequence is 15 residues long. V lost 5 bases and J lost 1, with 11 bases in between. Germline-derived CDR1 and CDR2 are SGHTA and FQGTGA. The CDR3 loop reads CASSPGKVNTGELFF. Here the CDR3 DNA reads TGTGCCAGCAGCCCTGGGAAGGTGAACACCGGGGAGCTGTTTTTT.

There are many counts of this clonotype. V gene TRBV4-3 combines with J gene TRBJ2-3; a weak D match, TRBD2 (7 bases). Germline values: CDR1 LGHNA, CDR2 YSLEER. Trimming took 0 bases from V and 4 from J, leaving 17 bases between them. This CDR3 is 17 amino acids long. CDR3 loop: CASSQDPRGGLADTQYF. CDR3 nucleotide sequence: TGCGCCAGCAGCCAAGATCCGAGGGGGGGCCTAGCAGATACGCAGTATTTT.

There are a few counts of this clonotype. The rearrangement links TRBV5-1 to TRBJ2-1; D could derive from TRBD1 or TRBD2 (5 bases each). CDR3 length: 13 residues. Germline V gene sequence: CDR1 SGHRS, CDR2 YFSETQ. V dropped 0 bases and J dropped 12 bases, with 13 bases sitting between them. The CDR3 spells CASSLAVRDGQFF. The CDR3 region has the DNA TGCGCCAGCAGCTTGGCAGTGAGGGACGGGCAGTTCTTC.

The chain is built from TRBV20-1 and TRBJ2-1, with unresolved D. Germline V gene lookup returns CDR1 DFQATT and CDR2 SNEGSKA (reference sequence). Trimming left V 5 bases short and J 4 bases short, with 15 bases between. CDR3 length: 14 amino acids. Written as DNA, the CDR3 is TGCAGTGCTTCGCCCGCCGGGCCTTACAATGAGCAGTTCTTC. This codes for CSASPAGPYNEQFF.

This clonotype was counted a few times. The V gene is TRBV29-1, the J gene TRBJ2-1; 8 bases are shared with TRBD1. The CDR3 is 17 residues long. V was pared by 6 bases and J by 2 bases, with 15 bases of the junction left unmatched. CDR1 is SQVTM and CDR2 is ANQGSEA in the germline V gene. The CDR3 here is CSVGTGTPGLPYNEQFF. As DNA, the CDR3 is TGCAGCGTAGGGACAGGCACGCCGGGCCTCCCCTACAATGAGCAGTTCTTC.

The chain links TRBV28 to TRBJ1-1; 11 nucleotides align to TRBD1. V trimming: 5 bases; J trimming: 0 bases; junction bases outside the gene matches: 8. This CDR3 is 17 amino acids long. Germline loops: CDR1 MDHEN, CDR2 SYDVKM. CDR3 residues: CASSPRTGGLMNTEAFF. CDR3 nucleotide sequence: TGTGCCAGCAGTCCCCGGACAGGGGGCCTTATGAACACTGAAGCTTTCTTT.

This clonotype was recorded a few times. The chain recombines TRBV24-1 with TRBJ2-5; D gene uncertain. Between the trimmed V and J ends, which lost 4 bases and 4 bases, there was a span of 12 bases. Germline values: CDR1 KGHDR, CDR2 SFDVKD. The CDR3 has 14 amino acids. The CDR3: CATSEGGSLETQYF. The CDR3, as DNA: TGTGCCACCAGTGAAGGCGGCAGCTTAGAGACCCAGTACTTC.

This clonotype showed up just a few times. V gene TRBV7-2 combines with J gene TRBJ2-2; TRBD2 aligns across 11 bases. The V gene end was trimmed by 1 base and the J gene end by 4 bases; junction bases not matched to a gene: 8. CDR3 length equals 18 residues. Germline V lookup: CDR1 SGHTA, CDR2 FQGNSA. For the CDR3, the DNA is TGTGCCAGCAGCTTAGACTCTCTAGCGGGAGGTTTCACCGGGGAGCTGTTTTTT. Its protein is CASSLDSLAGGFTGELFF.

This clonotype was seen repeatedly, ten times or more. The CDR3 DNA reads TGTGCCAGCAGTTTAAATGACGGAGCGGGTCGGGTTGAGCAGTTCTTC. This encodes CASSLNDGAGRVEQFF. This chain uses TRBV28 with TRBJ2-1; D is possibly TRBD2 (6 bases). The CDR3 loop spans 16 amino acids. Germline assignment: CDR1 MDHEN and CDR2 SYDVKM. V lost 2 bases and J 9 bases, leaving 20 bases between the germline ends.

This clonotype was counted a few times. The chain carries TRBV27 and TRBJ2-7; the D is unclear. V lost 5 bases and J 3 bases, leaving 5 bases between the germline ends. The CDR3 length is 11 residues. Germline V gene lookup returns CDR1 MNHEY and CDR2 SMNVEV (reference sequence). As DNA, the CDR3 is TGTGCCAGCAGTCACGGCTACGAGCAGTACTTC. This codes for CASSHGYEQYF.

In this sample, this clonotype turned up many times. The rearrangement joins TRBV3-1 to TRBJ1-2; unclear D gene. V was pared by 4 bases and J by 8 bases, with 14 bases between. Germline V gene data show CDR1 as LGHDT and CDR2 as YNNKEL (reference sequence). This CDR3 comprises 13 residues. The CDR3, as DNA: TGTGCCAGCAGCCCCCGAAACGGGCGCGGCTACACCTTC. Protein sequence: CASSPRNGRGYTF.